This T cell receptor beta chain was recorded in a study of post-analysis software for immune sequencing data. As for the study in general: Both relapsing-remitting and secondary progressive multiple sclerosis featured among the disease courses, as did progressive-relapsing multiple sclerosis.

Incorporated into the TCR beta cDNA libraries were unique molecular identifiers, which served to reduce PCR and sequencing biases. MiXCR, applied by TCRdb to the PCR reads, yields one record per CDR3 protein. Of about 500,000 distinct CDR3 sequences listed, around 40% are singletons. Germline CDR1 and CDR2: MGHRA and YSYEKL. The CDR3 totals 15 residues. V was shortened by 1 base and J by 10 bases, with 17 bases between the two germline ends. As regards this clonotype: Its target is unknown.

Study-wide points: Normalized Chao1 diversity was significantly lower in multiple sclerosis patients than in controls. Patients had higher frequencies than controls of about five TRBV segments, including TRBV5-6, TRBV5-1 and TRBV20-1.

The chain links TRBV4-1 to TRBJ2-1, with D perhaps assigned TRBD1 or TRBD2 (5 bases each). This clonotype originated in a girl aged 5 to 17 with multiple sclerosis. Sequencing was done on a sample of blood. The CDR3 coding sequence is TGCGCCAGCAGCCAAGTGCCAGCGGCCAGGGAGGAGCAGTTCTTC. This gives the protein CASSQVPAAREEQFF.